This T cell receptor (beta chain) stems from a study of identical twins (TCRdb year 2016). For context, the study as a whole: The study deep-sequenced TCR alpha and beta repertoires from monozygotic twins, unrelated adults of various ages and cord blood to test whether fetal clonotypes persist. To rule out contamination, replicate twin experiments were performed at different times with different library preparation protocols. Study-wide conclusions, independent of this receptor: Abundant cord blood beta clonotypes carried fewer insertions; young adult naive repertoires showed a weaker similar trend, while memory repertoires showed none. In beta out-of-frame sequences, excess twin sharing was weaker, because having fewer shared sequences lowered the signal-to-noise ratio. In monozygotic twins, out-of-frame TCR alpha sharing was systematically underestimated by recombination models, although the models agreed with sharing between unrelated individuals. Because the same donors could not be followed over many years, the conclusions depended on cross-sectional statistical analysis. Compared with coincidental sharing between unrelated individuals, out-of-frame TCR alpha sequences shared between twins had an excess of sequences with low generation probability. Invariant T cells such as MAIT and iNKT could partly confound zero-insertion analyses, although diverse VJ usage argued against such confounding for most clonotypes.

Library creation used 5' RACE. Sequencing was carried out with an Illumina HiSeq 2000. A universal primer binding site was introduced by template switching, and a unique molecular identifier was present in the final cDNA, enabling accurate counting of TCR cDNA molecules. First-strand cDNA for TCR alpha and beta chains was synthesized from specific primers in the conserved constant-segment region. To control for contamination, every cDNA library carried two barcodes: a SMART-Mk sample barcode plus Illumina barcodes. TruSeq adapter sequences, together with Illumina sample barcodes, were added in two successive PCR steps. Sequencing of the TCR alpha and beta cDNA libraries was done on the Illumina HiSeq platform using custom primers. Under the source paper's analysis protocol: MiGEC was used to process raw reads and extract unique molecular identifiers, and MiXCR was used to find CDR3 positions. Recombination models were inferred per individual with the repgenHMM and IGoR tools using an EM algorithm. The tcR package in R was used for shared clonotype analysis, with sharing normalized by the product of cloneset sizes. To study raw recombination without the effects of thymic and clonal selection, out-of-frame nonproductive sequences were analyzed. TCRdb reanalyzed the raw reads on its own, using fastp at Q25 for trimming and MiXCR for clone calling, and kept in-frame beta chains. Here each entry gathers all rows of one CDR3 protein and keeps the most common genes and DNA. These V and J calls rely on TCRdb rather than the paper's analysis. In all, the sample holds about 530,000 distinct CDR3 sequences, and around 15% of those were seen once. Roughly 0.43% of the sample is in the top ten clones.

The cysteine opens and the phenylalanine closes a CDR3 of 15 amino acids. The DNA shown is the 45-base CDR3, in frame from base 1. CDR1 and CDR2, per the germline V gene (reference sequence), are SEHNR and FQNEAQ. V lost 5 bases and J lost 2 bases; the stretch between them is 15 bases long. Of note for this clonotype: Its antigen is still unknown. No base qualities exist here, and no much larger clone lies one base off it.

All donors were healthy Caucasians. Three pairs of female monozygotic twins, all aged roughly 18 to 29 years, made up the twin cohort. CD4+ and CD8+ T cell populations were isolated with positive isolation kits from Invitrogen. These same data were also listed under a study on yellow fever vaccine responses in identical twins. Reported in the second study: According to the authors, the vaccine-induced T cell response in identical twins seemed to be partly convergent and partly specific to each individual. In identical twins, the study followed T cell clones that responded to the vaccine with precision.

The receptor comes from a woman between 18 and 29 years old in good health. The chain uses TRBV7-9 and TRBJ2-5, with the D gene not confidently named. Sequenced: CD4+ T cells sorted from blood. The bases read TGTGCCAGCAGCGGCCAATTTTCGACACAAGAGACCCAGTACTTC. This codes for CASSGQFSTQETQYF.